This TCR beta chain was sequenced in a study of cytomegalovirus exposure and HLA in healthy donors. The PCR was carried out with 60 Vbeta primers and 13 Jbeta primers. Produced via immunoSEQ multiplex PCR; TCRdb's table is partial and in-frame only. Of under 150,000 clones in the sample, approximately 78% were seen once. This CDR3 spans 16 amino acids. Germline CDR1 SGDLS, CDR2 YYNGEE. V shed 1 base and J shed 0 bases, with 8 bases lying between them. The specimen sequenced was PBMCs. The J gene is TRBJ2-6, the V gene TRBV9, with a possible D match to TRBD1 (5 bases). This clonotype originated in a human donor in good health. CDR3 in amino acids: CASSVSDSSGANVLTF. The CDR3 nucleotides read TGTGCCAGCAGCGTAAGTGACAGCTCTGGGGCCAACGTCCTGACTTTC.